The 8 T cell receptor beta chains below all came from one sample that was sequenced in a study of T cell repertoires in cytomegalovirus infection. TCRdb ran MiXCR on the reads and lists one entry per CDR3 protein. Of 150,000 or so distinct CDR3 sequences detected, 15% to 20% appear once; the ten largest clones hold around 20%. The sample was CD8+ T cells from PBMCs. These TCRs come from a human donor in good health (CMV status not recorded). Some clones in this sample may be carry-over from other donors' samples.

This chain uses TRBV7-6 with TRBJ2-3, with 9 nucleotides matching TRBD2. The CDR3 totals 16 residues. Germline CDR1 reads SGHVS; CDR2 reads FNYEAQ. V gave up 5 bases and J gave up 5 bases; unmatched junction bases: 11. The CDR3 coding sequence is TGTGCCAGCAGCGCCTTAGCGGGAGAGGGCGTAGATACGCAGTATTTT. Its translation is CASSALAGEGVDTQYF. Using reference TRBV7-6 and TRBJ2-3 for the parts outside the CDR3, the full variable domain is GAGVSQSPRYKVTKRGQDVALRCDPISGHVSLYWYRQALGQGPEFLTYFNYEAQQDKSGLPNDRFSAERPEGSISTLTIQRTEQRDSAMYRCASSALAGEGVDTQYFGPGTRLTVL.

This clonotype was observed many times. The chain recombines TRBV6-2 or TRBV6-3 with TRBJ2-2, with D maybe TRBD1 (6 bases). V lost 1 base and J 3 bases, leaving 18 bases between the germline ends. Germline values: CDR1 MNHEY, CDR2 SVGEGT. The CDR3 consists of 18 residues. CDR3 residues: CASSYLDRRIRDTGELFF. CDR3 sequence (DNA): TGTGCCAGCAGTTACTTAGACAGGCGCATTAGAGACACCGGGGAGCTGTTTTTT.

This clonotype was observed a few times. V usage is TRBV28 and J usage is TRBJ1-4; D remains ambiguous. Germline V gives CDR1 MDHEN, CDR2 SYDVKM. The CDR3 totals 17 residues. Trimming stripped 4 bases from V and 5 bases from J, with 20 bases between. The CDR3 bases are TGTGCCAGCAGTTCCACCCAATTGGGAGATTCCAATGAAAAACTGTTTTTT. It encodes CASSSTQLGDSNEKLFF. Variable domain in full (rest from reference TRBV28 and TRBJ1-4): DVKVTQSSRYLVKRTGEKVFLECVQDMDHENMFWYRQDPGLGLRLIYFSYDVKMKEKGDIPEGYSVSREKKERFSLILESASTNQTSMYLCASSSTQLGDSNEKLFFGSGTQLSVL.

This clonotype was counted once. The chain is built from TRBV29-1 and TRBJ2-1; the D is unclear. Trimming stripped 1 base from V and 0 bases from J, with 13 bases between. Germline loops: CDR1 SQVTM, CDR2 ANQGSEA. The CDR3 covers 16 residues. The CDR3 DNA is TGCAGCGTTGAAGGGATGGAGTTGGGCTCCTACAATGAGCAGTTCTTC. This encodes CSVEGMELGSYNEQFF.

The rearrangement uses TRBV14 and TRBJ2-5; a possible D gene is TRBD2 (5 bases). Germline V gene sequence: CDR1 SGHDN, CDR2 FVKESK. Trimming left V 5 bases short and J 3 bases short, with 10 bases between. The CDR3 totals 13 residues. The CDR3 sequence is CASSKPGKETQYF. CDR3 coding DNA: TGTGCCAGCAGCAAACCCGGGAAAGAGACCCAGTACTTC. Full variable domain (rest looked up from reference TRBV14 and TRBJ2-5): EAGVTQFPSHSVIEKGQTVTLRCDPISGHDNLYWYRRVMGKEIKFLLHFVKESKQDESGMPNNRFLAERTGGTYSTLKVQPAELEDSGVYFCASSKPGKETQYFGPGTRLLVL.

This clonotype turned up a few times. CDR3 region: CASSFGRKNIQYF. In DNA, the CDR3 is TGTGCCAGCAGCTTCGGACGGAAAAACATTCAGTACTTC. The rearrangement links TRBV7-9 to TRBJ2-4, with no clear D. V lost 3 bases, J lost 4 bases, and 7 bases lay in between. The CDR3 covers 13 residues. In germline, CDR1 is SEHNR, CDR2 FQNEAQ (reference sequence). Based on the CDR3 plus reference TRBV7-9 and TRBJ2-4, the full variable domain is DTGVSQNPRHKITKRGQNVTFRCDPISEHNRLYWYRQTLGQGPEFLTYFQNEAQLEKSRLLSDRFSAERPKGSFSTLEIQRTEQGDSAMYLCASSFGRKNIQYFGAGTRLSVL.

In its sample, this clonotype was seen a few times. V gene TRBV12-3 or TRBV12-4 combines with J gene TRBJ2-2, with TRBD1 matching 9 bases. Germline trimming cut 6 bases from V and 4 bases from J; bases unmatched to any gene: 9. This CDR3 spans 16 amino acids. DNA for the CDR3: TGTGCCAGCAGCTACCGGGACAGGGAGGGCACCGGGGAGCTGTTTTTT. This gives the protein CASSYRDREGTGELFF.

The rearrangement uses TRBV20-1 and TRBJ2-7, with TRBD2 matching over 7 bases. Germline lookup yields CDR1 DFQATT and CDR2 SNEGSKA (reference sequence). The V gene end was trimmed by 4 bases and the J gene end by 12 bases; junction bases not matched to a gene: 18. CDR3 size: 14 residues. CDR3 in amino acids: CSATSGERDFPWYF. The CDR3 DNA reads TGCAGTGCTACCTCGGGGGAGCGGGACTTCCCTTGGTACTTC.